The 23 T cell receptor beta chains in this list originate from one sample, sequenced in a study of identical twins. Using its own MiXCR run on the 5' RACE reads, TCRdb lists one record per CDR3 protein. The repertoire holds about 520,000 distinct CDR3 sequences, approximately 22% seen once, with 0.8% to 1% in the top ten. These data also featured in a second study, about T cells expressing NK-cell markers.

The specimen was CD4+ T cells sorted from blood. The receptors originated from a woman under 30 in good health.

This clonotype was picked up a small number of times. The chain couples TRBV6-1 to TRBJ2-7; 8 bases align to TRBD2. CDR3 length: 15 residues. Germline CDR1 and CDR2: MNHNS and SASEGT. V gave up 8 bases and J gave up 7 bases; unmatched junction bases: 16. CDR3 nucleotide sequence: TGTGCCAGCTCACGGGGGGGCGGGCAGTCTCGAGAGCAGTACTTC. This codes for CASSRGGGQSREQYF.

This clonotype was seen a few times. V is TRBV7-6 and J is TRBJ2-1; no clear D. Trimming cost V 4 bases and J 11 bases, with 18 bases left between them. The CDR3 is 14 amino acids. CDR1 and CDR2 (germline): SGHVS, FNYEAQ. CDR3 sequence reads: CASSSIWIQSQQFF. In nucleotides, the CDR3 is TGTGCCAGCAGCTCCATTTGGATACAGTCCCAGCAGTTCTTC.

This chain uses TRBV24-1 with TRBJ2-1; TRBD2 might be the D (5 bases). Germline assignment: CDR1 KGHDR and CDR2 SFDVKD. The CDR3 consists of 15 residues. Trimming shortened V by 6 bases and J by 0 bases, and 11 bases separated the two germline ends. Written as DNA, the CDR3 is TGTGCCACCAGTTCCGCGGGCAGCTCCTACAATGAGCAGTTCTTC. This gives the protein CATSSAGSSYNEQFF.

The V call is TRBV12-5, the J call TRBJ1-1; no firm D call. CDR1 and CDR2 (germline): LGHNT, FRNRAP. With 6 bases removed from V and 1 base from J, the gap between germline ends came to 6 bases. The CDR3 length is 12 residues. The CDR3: CASGISNTEAFF. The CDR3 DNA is TGTGCTAGTGGCATATCGAACACTGAAGCTTTCTTT.

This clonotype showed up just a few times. The CDR3 DNA reads as TGTGCCAGCAGCCCCCGGACTAGCCGATTATACGAGCAGTACTTC. It is translated as CASSPRTSRLYEQYF. The rearrangement uses TRBV7-2 and TRBJ2-7, with 8 bases matching TRBD2. Germline values: CDR1 SGHTA, CDR2 FQGNSA. The CDR3 has 15 amino acids. V trimming: 5 bases; J trimming: 4 bases; junction bases outside the gene matches: 10. Combining the CDR3 with reference TRBV7-2 and TRBJ2-7 gives the whole variable domain GAGVSQSPSNKVTEKGKDVELRCDPISGHTALYWYRQSLGQGLEFLIYFQGNSAPDKSGLPSDRFSAERTGGSVSTLTIQRTQQEDSAVYLCASSPRTSRLYEQYFGPGTRLTVT.

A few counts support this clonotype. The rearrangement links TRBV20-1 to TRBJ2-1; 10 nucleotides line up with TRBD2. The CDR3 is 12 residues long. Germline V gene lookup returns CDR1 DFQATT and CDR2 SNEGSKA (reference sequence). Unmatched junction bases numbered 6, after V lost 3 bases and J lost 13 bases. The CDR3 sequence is CSARRLAGFQFF. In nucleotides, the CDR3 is TGCAGTGCTAGGAGACTAGCGGGTTTTCAGTTCTTC.

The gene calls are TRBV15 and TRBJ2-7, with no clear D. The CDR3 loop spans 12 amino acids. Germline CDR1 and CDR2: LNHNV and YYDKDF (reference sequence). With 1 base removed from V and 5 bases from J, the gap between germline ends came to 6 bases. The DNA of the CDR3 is TGTGCCACCAGCAGAGTCATTAACGAGCAGTACTTC. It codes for CATSRVINEQYF.

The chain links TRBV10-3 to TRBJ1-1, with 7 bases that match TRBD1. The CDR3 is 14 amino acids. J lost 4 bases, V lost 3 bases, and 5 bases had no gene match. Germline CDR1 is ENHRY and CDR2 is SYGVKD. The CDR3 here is CAISEVQGSTEAFF. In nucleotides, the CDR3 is TGTGCCATCAGTGAAGTACAGGGGAGCACTGAAGCTTTCTTT.

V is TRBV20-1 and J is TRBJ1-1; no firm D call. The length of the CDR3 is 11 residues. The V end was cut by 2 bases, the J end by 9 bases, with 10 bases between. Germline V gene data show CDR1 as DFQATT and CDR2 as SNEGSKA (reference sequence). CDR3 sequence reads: CSARKDGKAFF. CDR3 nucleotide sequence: TGCAGTGCTAGAAAGGACGGGAAAGCTTTCTTT.

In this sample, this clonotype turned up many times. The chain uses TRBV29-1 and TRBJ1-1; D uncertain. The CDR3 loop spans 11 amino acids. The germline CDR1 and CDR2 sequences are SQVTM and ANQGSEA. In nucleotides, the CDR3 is TGCACCGGACGGCTGAACACTGAAGCTTTCTTT. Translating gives CTGRLNTEAFF.

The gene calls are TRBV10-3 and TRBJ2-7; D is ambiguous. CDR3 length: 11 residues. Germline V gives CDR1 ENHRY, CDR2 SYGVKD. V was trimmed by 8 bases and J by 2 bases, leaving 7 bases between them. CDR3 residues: CAIAGTYEQYF. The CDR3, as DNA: TGTGCCATCGCCGGTACCTACGAGCAGTACTTC.

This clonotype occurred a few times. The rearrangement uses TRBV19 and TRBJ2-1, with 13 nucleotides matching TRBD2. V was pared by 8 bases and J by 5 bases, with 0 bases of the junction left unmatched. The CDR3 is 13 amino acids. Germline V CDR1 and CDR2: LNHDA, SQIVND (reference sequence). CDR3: CASGTSGDNEQFF. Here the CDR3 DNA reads TGTGCCAGTGGGACTAGCGGGGACAATGAGCAGTTCTTC.

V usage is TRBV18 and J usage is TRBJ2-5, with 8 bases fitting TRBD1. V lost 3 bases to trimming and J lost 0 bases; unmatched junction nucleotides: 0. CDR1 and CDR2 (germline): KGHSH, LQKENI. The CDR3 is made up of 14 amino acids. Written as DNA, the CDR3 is TGTGCCAGCTCACCGGGACAGGACCAAGAGACCCAGTACTTC. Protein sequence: CASSPGQDQETQYF.

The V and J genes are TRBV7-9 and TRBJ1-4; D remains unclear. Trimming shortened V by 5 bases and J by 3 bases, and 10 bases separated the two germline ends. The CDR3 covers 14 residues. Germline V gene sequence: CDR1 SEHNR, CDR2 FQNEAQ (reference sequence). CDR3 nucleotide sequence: TGTGCCAGCAGCCCCAGTGGGGCTAATGAAAAACTGTTTTTT. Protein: CASSPSGANEKLFF.

The CDR3 loop is CSVVAYQETQYF. The CDR3 nucleotides read TGCAGCGTTGTAGCGTATCAAGAGACCCAGTACTTC. This chain links TRBV29-1 with TRBJ2-5, with D possibly being TRBD2 (5 bases). Trimming cost V 4 bases and J 2 bases, with 8 bases left between them. Germline values: CDR1 SQVTM, CDR2 ANQGSEA. The CDR3 consists of 12 residues.

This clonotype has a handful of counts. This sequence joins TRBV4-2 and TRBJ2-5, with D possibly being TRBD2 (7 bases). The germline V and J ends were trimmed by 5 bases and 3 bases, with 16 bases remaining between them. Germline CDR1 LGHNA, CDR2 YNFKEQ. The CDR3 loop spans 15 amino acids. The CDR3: CASSSGGGREETQYF. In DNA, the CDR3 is TGTGCCAGCAGCTCAGGCGGGGGCCGGGAAGAGACCCAGTACTTC.

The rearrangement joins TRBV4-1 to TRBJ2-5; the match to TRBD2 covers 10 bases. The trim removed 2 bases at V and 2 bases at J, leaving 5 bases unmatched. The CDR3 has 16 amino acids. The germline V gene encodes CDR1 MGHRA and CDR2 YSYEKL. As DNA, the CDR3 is TGCGCCAGCAGCCAACTGGGACTAGCGCCTCAAGAGACCCAGTACTTC. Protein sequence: CASSQLGLAPQETQYF.

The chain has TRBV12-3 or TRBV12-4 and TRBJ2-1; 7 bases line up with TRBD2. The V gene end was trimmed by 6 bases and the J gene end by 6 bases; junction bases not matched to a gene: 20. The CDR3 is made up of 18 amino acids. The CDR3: CASRHQRKGWEGLNEQFF. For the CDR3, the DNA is TGTGCCAGCAGACATCAAAGGAAGGGGTGGGAGGGCCTCAATGAGCAGTTCTTC.

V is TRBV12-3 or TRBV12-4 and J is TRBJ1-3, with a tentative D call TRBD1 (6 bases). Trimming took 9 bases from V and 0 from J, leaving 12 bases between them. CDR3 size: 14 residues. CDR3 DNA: TGTGCCAGTAGACAGGCAAACTCTGGAAACACCATATATTTT. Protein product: CASRQANSGNTIYF.

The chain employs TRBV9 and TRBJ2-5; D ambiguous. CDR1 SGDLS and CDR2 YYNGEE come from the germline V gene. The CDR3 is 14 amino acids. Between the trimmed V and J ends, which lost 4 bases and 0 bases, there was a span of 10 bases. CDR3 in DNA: TGTGCCAGCAGCTTAAGACCCGACCAAGAGACCCAGTACTTC. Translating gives CASSLRPDQETQYF.

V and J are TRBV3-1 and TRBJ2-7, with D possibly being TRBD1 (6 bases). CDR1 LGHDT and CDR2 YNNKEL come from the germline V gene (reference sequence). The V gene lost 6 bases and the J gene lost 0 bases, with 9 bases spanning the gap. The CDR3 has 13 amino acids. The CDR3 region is CASRTDSSYEQYF. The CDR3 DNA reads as TGTGCCAGCAGGACGGACAGCTCCTACGAGCAGTACTTC.

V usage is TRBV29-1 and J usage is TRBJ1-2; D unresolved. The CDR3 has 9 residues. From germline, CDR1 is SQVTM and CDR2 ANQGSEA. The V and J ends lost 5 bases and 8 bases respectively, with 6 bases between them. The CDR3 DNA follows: TGCAGCGTTTCGGAGGGCTACACCTTC. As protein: CSVSEGYTF.

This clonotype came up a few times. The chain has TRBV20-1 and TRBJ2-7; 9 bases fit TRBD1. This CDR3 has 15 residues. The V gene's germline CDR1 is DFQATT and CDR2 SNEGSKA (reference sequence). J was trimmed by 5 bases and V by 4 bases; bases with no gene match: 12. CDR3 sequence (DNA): TGCAGTGCTAATGCTCTCGGGACAGGGTTTAACGAGCAGTACTTC. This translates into CSANALGTGFNEQYF.